A single T cell receptor (beta chain) is shown here with its context. No antigen is known for it. Base qualities are missing; no much larger clone stands one base away. These data are taken from a study of early T cells in non-severe SARS-CoV-2 infection (dated by TCRdb to the early 2020s). About the full investigation: Because TCR sequencing was done on bulk RNA from unsorted whole blood, the alpha and beta chains could not be paired. Beyond this particular receptor, the publication reports: VDJdb matching was skewed toward anti-spike CD8 responses, so virus-specific expansions were likely underestimated and private and CD4 specificities were missed.

There are 16 amino acids in the CDR3, from cysteine to phenylalanine inclusive. The sequence is cut down to CDR3 DNA, 48 bases in frame from base 1. Based on the germline V gene (reference sequence), the CDR1 and CDR2 sequences are LGHDT and YNNKEL. V is clipped by 1 base and J by 4 bases, and the sequence between their germline boundaries is 16 bases long. The receptor library was made with 5' RACE. The sequencer was a NextSeq 500. To correct for sequencing error and PCR bias, the TCR library protocol tagged individual cDNA molecules with unique molecular identifiers. Both TCR alpha and beta chains were sequenced, and tight co-correlation was observed between alpha and beta sequence abundances in each sample. The source study handled its data this way. Decombinator V4 was used to perform V gene, J gene and CDR3 annotation of TCR sequences. TCRs were defined as expanded if a significant change between any two time points was detected under a Poisson model with p below 0.0001. Abundances of TCRs were expressed as counts per million after normalisation to the total number of TCRs sequenced in each sample. MAIT TCRs were defined by TRAV1-2 paired with TRAJ12, TRAJ20 or TRAJ33, and iNKT TCRs by TRAV10 paired with TRAJ18. VDJdb, accessed 1 November 2021, was searched for CMV, EBV and SARS-CoV-2 annotated TCRs, with TCRs annotated for multiple antigens excluded. TCRdb redid the processing of the public reads, applying fastp at Q25 and MiXCR, and retained in-frame beta chains. Rows are combined by CDR3 protein, so each entry shows the most common genes and DNA. The V and J calls and clone size come from TCRdb's table, not from the authors' own analysis. The sample table contains about 77,000 distinct CDR3 sequences; only one count was recorded for roughly 16% of them. Approximately 2.9% of the sample is taken by the ten largest.

A case-control design nested within a healthcare worker cohort in London, UK, was used, with weekly nasopharyngeal swab PCR tests and blood sampling performed. Healthcare workers were recruited between 23 and 31 March 2020, during the week of the UK lockdown, and were followed weekly for up to about 15 weeks. The sequencing input was whole blood. The receptor was isolated from an adult who was a healthcare worker with PCR-confirmed SARS-CoV-2 infection or an uninfected control (not recorded which). This chain joins TRBV3-1 to TRBJ1-2; D gene: possibly TRBD1, on 6 matching bases. The CDR3 region reads CASSQATRGPPYGYTF. The DNA is as follows: TGTGCCAGCAGCCAAGCCACACGGGGGCCCCCCTATGGCTACACCTTC.